These 8 T cell receptor beta chains originate from one sample sequenced in a study of T cells in localized non-small cell lung cancer. The assay was immunoSEQ multiplex PCR, and TCRdb's table has in-frame clones only and misses some. The sample consists of several thousand clones, approximately 24% of them appearing once. The sequencing here drew on lung tumor tissue, taken before any cancer treatment. These receptors all stem from a man aged 40-75 years with stage II squamous cell lung carcinoma.

This clone showed up just a few times. The chain has TRBV10-3 and TRBJ1-5; 10 bases map to TRBD1. Germline V lookup: CDR1 ENHRY, CDR2 SYGVKD. The CDR3 runs to 14 residues. After removal of 2 bases from V and 6 bases from J, the junction contained 1 base not matched to a gene. The CDR3 protein is CAISERTGGQPQHF. CDR3 DNA: TGTGCCATCAGTGAGAGGACAGGGGGTCAGCCCCAGCATTTT.

This chain uses TRBV12-2 with TRBJ2-7; the table names TRBD2, a call not compared with the DNA. TRBV12-2 is described as a pseudogene. The CDR3 length is 14 residues. The CDR3 DNA follows: TGTGCAAGTCGCTCGTCGGCGGGAAACTACGAGCAGTACTTC. Translated: CASRSSAGNYEQYF.

The genes are TRBV6-8 and TRBJ1-1; TRBD1 matches at 7 bases. The CDR3 has 15 amino acids. Germline assignment: CDR1 MNHGY and CDR2 SAAAGT. V lost 10 bases, J lost 1 base, and 12 bases stayed unmatched. Written as DNA, the CDR3 is TGTGCCACCCCCCCGCCGGGACAGCAGAACACTGAAGCTTTCTTT. This codes for CATPPPGQQNTEAFF.

This clone is deemed medium-sized. The chain links TRBV11-3 to TRBJ2-5; 9 nucleotides agree with TRBD2. Germline V gives CDR1 SGHNT, CDR2 YENEEA. Trimming at V came to 5 bases and at J to 5 bases, leaving 9 bases not matched to a gene. This CDR3 has 15 residues. This CDR3 is CASSPGGLAGETQYF. The CDR3 DNA sequence: TGTGCCAGCAGCCCGGGGGGGCTAGCGGGGGAGACCCAGTACTTC.

The chain recombines TRBV15 with TRBJ2-7, with D possibly being TRBD1 (5 bases). V dropped 3 bases and J dropped 3 bases, with 21 bases sitting between them. This CDR3 spans 17 amino acids. Germline V CDR1 and CDR2: LNHNV, YYDKDF (reference sequence). Here the CDR3 DNA reads TGTGCCACCAGCAGTTCCGACCGGGCAGGGCGGCTCTACGAGCAGTACTTC. Amino acid sequence: CATSSSDRAGRLYEQYF. The whole variable domain, remainder taken from reference TRBV15 and TRBJ2-7, is DAMVIQNPRYQVTQFGKPVTLSCSQTLNHNVMYWYQQKSSQAPKLLFHYYDKDFNNEADTPDNFQSRRPNTSFCFLDIRSPGLGDTAMYLCATSSSDRAGRLYEQYFGPGTRLTVT.

The chain couples TRBV30 to TRBJ1-6; 8 bases are a match to TRBD1. Germline lookup yields CDR1 GTSNPN and CDR2 SVGIG (reference sequence). The CDR3 runs 14 residues. The ends lost 2 bases at V and 7 bases at J; junction bases unmatched: 4. CDR3 DNA sequence: TGTGCCTGGAGTAATACAGGGGGAAATTCACCCCTCCACTTT. It is translated as CAWSNTGGNSPLHF.

This clone ranks as medium-sized. The rearrangement joins TRBV11-3 to TRBJ2-6, with unresolved D. Trimming removed 6 bases at V and 0 bases at J, with 12 bases between. Germline assignment: CDR1 SGHNT and CDR2 YENEEA. The CDR3 is made up of 16 amino acids. The CDR3 coding sequence is TGTGCCAGCAGGGCTGGACCCTACTCTGGGGCCAACGTCCTGACTTTC. It translates to CASRAGPYSGANVLTF.

This clone appeared a few times. V is TRBV18 and J is TRBJ1-2; D is possibly TRBD1 (6 bases). CDR3 size: 15 residues. Germline loops: CDR1 KGHSH, CDR2 LQKENI. The ends were cut back, 0 bases at V and 2 bases at J, with 10 bases in the middle. The DNA for the CDR3 is TGTGCCAGCTCACCACCACAGGGTGAAAACTATGGCTACACCTTC. Translation: CASSPPQGENYGYTF.